This T cell receptor (beta chain) was obtained from a study of blood T cells in healthy people across ages. It was with a sample-barcoded 5' primer and a J-beta primer mix that a second PCR of roughly 7 to 12 cycles was run. Carrying 12 random nucleotides, a template-switch adaptor labeled each individual cDNA molecule. Via MiXCR, TCRdb re-called the 5' RACE reads, giving one row per CDR3 protein. The sample carries more than 650,000 distinct CDR3 sequences, about a fifth recorded once. In germline, CDR1 is MGHRA, CDR2 YSYEKL. The CDR3 totals 16 residues. V lost 1 base and J lost 5, with 15 bases in between. Each donor's blood draw was approximately 10 milliliters of peripheral blood. This clonotype was recorded a few times.

The TCR comes from a man in his sixties or seventies in good health. The sequenced sample consisted of blood. The J gene is TRBJ2-1, the V gene TRBV4-1; D remains unclear. The CDR3 DNA follows: TGCGCCAGCAGCCAAGTCAACTCGCAGGTAGACAATGAGCAGTTCTTC. As protein: CASSQVNSQVDNEQFF.